The subject of this entry is one T cell receptor beta chain. Its matching antigen is unknown. The data derive from a study of vaccination effects on CD4 cells after COVID-19. Before sequencing took place, the ViraFEST assay used viral peptide pools to expand antigen-specific CD4+ T cells. Subsequent to roughly 10 days of culture, CD4+ T cells were isolated. Participants completed two doses of the BNT162b2 or mRNA-1273 vaccine. V lost 8 bases and J 2 bases, leaving 13 bases between the germline ends. Per the germline V gene, CDR1 is LNHDA and CDR2 is SQIVND (reference sequence). This CDR3 has 15 residues. Data came from immunoSEQ multiplex PCR; TCRdb stores just in-frame clones and leaves some out. The table lists about 64,000 clones, roughly 80% of them singletons, with roughly 2% in the top ten.

The material was CD4+ T cells from PBMCs cultured with HCoV-OC43 spike peptides, obtained after COVID-19 vaccination. Subset reported: HCoV-OC43 spike overlapping peptide pool stimulation. The rearrangement uses TRBV19 and TRBJ2-6; tentative D call: TRBD2 (6 bases). The receptor's source is a human donor who received a COVID-19 vaccine. The CDR3 region is CASGGIRPGANVLTF. CDR3 coding DNA: TGTGCCAGTGGAGGGATCCGGCCTGGGGCCAACGTCCTGACTTTC.